Each of the 30 T cell receptor beta chains below was sequenced from the same sample in a study of blood T cells in healthy people across ages. A second PCR, run for roughly 7 to 11 cycles, used a sample-barcoded 5' primer plus a J-beta primer mix. TCRdb processed the 5' RACE reads anew with MiXCR; each CDR3 protein has one entry. The table shows a few hundred thousand distinct CDR3 sequences, with approximately 25% occurring only once. Sequenced: blood. The receptor set was obtained from a woman aged 70-85 years in good health.

The chain is built from TRBV24-1 and TRBJ2-7, with unresolved D. Germline loops: CDR1 KGHDR, CDR2 SFDVKD. The V gene lost 5 bases and the J gene lost 1 base, with 17 bases spanning the gap. The CDR3 runs to 16 residues. CDR3: CATSGATGQKSYEQYF. For the CDR3, the DNA is TGTGCCACCAGTGGGGCGACTGGGCAGAAATCCTACGAGCAGTACTTC.

The J gene is TRBJ1-1, the V gene TRBV20-1; possible D gene TRBD1, 5 bases. The CDR3 is 15 amino acids. CDR1 and CDR2 from the germline V gene are DFQATT and SNEGSKA (reference sequence). The V end lost 3 bases, the J end lost 3 bases, and 17 bases lay between the germline ends. CDR3 loop: CSASIPGLEDTEAFF. DNA for the CDR3: TGCAGTGCTAGTATACCGGGGCTCGAGGACACTGAAGCTTTCTTT.

J is TRBJ1-2 and V is TRBV4-2; D gene ambiguous. The CDR3 is 14 amino acids. Germline loops: CDR1 LGHNA, CDR2 YNFKEQ. Trimming pared 7 bases from V and 6 bases from J, leaving 18 bases between. The CDR3 DNA reads as TGTGCCAGCACCAGTGGCAGAAACCCCGATGGCTACACCTTC. This codes for CASTSGRNPDGYTF.

The J gene is TRBJ2-5, the V gene TRBV5-1, with a tentative D call TRBD1 (7 bases). The DNA end is a closer match to TRBJ2-1, so the J assignment may be wrong. This CDR3 spans 15 amino acids. Germline loops: CDR1 SGHRS, CDR2 YFSETQ. Here the CDR3 reads CASARQGGSYNEQFF. CDR3 nucleotide sequence: TGCGCCAGCGCGAGACAGGGAGGAAGCTACAATGAGCAGTTCTTC.

This clonotype has more than one count but fewer than ten. V gene TRBV5-6 combines with J gene TRBJ2-3; tentatively, D is TRBD2 (7 bases). V shed 1 base and J shed 4 bases, with 10 bases lying between them. This CDR3 is built from 14 residues. Germline assignment: CDR1 SGHDT and CDR2 YYEEEE. The CDR3 DNA follows: TGTGCCAGCAGCTTGCGGGGGGCCCCAGATACGCAGTATTTT. Amino acids: CASSLRGAPDTQYF.

This sequence joins TRBV7-2 and TRBJ2-5, with TRBD1 identical over 9 bases. The CDR3 consists of 16 residues. Losses at the gene ends were 2 bases for V and 2 bases for J; bases not matched to a gene: 6. Germline-derived CDR1 and CDR2 are SGHTA and FQGNSA. CDR3 sequence reads: CASSLSTGGGQETQYF. The CDR3 DNA follows: TGTGCCAGCAGCTTATCTACAGGGGGCGGGCAAGAGACCCAGTACTTC.

This clonotype was counted between two and nine times. V is TRBV6-1 and J is TRBJ2-6; D is uncertain. CDR1 and CDR2 (germline): MNHNS, SASEGT. The ends were cut back, 10 bases at V and 1 base at J, with 8 bases in the middle. The CDR3 contains 13 residues. In DNA, the CDR3 is TGTGCCACCGCTAGTTCTGGGGCCAACGTCCTGACTTTC. This sequence encodes CATASSGANVLTF.

This clonotype has only a few counts. The chain is built from TRBV25-1 and TRBJ2-3; the match to TRBD1 covers 7 bases. Trimming at V came to 3 bases and at J to 3 bases, leaving 15 bases not matched to a gene. The CDR3 is 18 amino acids. Looked up from germline, CDR1 is MGHDK and CDR2 is SYGVNS. The CDR3 DNA reads TGTGCCAGCAGTGACCAAAGGGGGCCCAGGGATAGGACAGATACGCAGTATTTT. This encodes CASSDQRGPRDRTDTQYF.

V gene TRBV7-2 combines with J gene TRBJ1-5; D unclear. The CDR3 extends over 15 amino acids. Per the germline V gene, CDR1 is SGHTA and CDR2 is FQGNSA. V shed 1 base and J shed 6 bases, with 13 bases lying between them. CDR3 nucleotide sequence: TGTGCCAGCAGCTTAGAAGTTATGGTGACTCAGCCCCAGCATTTT. Protein product: CASSLEVMVTQPQHF. The variable domain in full, with the rest retrieved from reference TRBV7-2 and TRBJ1-5, is GAGVSQSPSNKVTEKGKDVELRCDPISGHTALYWYRQSLGQGLEFLIYFQGNSAPDKSGLPSDRFSAERTGGSVSTLTIQRTQQEDSAVYLCASSLEVMVTQPQHFGDGTRLSIL.

There are a few counts of this clonotype. Its ends do not fully match the called genes, so a read error is possible. The V gene is TRBV4-3, the J gene TRBJ1-2; 7 positions match TRBD1. Germline V gene sequence: CDR1 LGHNA, CDR2 YSLEER. CDR3 length: 15 amino acids. The CDR3 reads CASSQDSRGGYGYAF. The CDR3 DNA reads as TGCGCCAGCAGCCAAGATTCCAGGGGGGGCTATGGCTACGCCTTC.

This clonotype appeared many times. The chain employs TRBV5-1 and TRBJ2-5; no clear D. Trimming left V 4 bases short and J 0 bases short, with 10 bases between. The germline V gene encodes CDR1 SGHRS and CDR2 YFSETQ. The CDR3 spans 14 residues. The CDR3 reads CASSNLRYQETQYF. CDR3 sequence (DNA): TGCGCCAGCAGCAACTTAAGGTACCAAGAGACCCAGTACTTC.

This clonotype was detected a few times. V is TRBV20-1 and J is TRBJ2-3; 8 nucleotides match TRBD2. V dropped 4 bases and J dropped 7; count of bases not matched to a gene: 7. The CDR3 loop spans 13 amino acids. Germline V gene lookup returns CDR1 DFQATT and CDR2 SNEGSKA (reference sequence). The CDR3 DNA reads as TGCAGTGCTACCCCCGGGGGGGCAAATACGCAGTATTTT. Translation gives CSATPGGANTQYF.

This clonotype has more than one count but fewer than ten. The rearrangement links TRBV5-1 to TRBJ2-3; 10 bases fit TRBD2. J was trimmed by 4 bases and V by 2 bases; bases with no gene match: 10. There are 17 residues in the CDR3. The germline gives CDR1 SGHRS, CDR2 YFSETQ. The CDR3 sequence is CASSLTIGLAGADTQYF. The CDR3 nucleotides read TGCGCCAGCAGCTTAACCATTGGGCTAGCGGGGGCAGATACGCAGTATTTT.

The chain carries TRBV7-2 and TRBJ1-1; D may be TRBD1 (6 bases). CDR3 length equals 15 residues. Deletions cut 2 bases from V and 5 bases from J, with 15 bases between. Germline CDR1 and CDR2: SGHTA and FQGNSA. CDR3 bases: TGTGCCAGCAGCTTATATCAGTCCCAGGGGACTGAAGCTTTCTTT. Residues: CASSLYQSQGTEAFF.

There are a few counts of this clonotype. The chain is built from TRBV7-2 and TRBJ2-1, with D maybe TRBD1 (6 bases). V was shortened by 7 bases and J by 10 bases, with 26 bases between the two germline ends. CDR3 length: 16 residues. Per the germline V gene, CDR1 is SGHTA and CDR2 is FQGNSA. CDR3 nucleotide sequence: TGTGCCAGCACTACGCAGGGGACCAACCCTCCATCGGAGCAGTTCTTC. Its translation is CASTTQGTNPPSEQFF.

As to this clonotype: The germline gene is not matched at one end of the junction; a read error may be the cause. The V and J genes are TRBV6-5 and TRBJ2-7; 10 bases line up with TRBD1. The CDR3 spans 15 residues. Per the germline V gene, CDR1 is MNHEY and CDR2 is SVGAGI. CDR3 protein: CASSSAGTGAYEQYF. The CDR3 DNA sequence: TGTGCCAGCAGTTCCGCAGGGACAGGGGCCTATGAGCAGTACTTC.

There are a few counts of this clonotype. CDR3 protein: CASSFGDRANTEAFF. In nucleotides, the CDR3 is TGTGCCAGCAGTTTCGGAGACAGGGCGAACACTGAAGCTTTCTTT. The chain is built from TRBV6-5 and TRBJ1-1; 7 bases map to TRBD1. This CDR3 is built from 15 residues. The ends lost 4 bases at V and 1 base at J; junction bases unmatched: 6. Germline assignment: CDR1 MNHEY and CDR2 SVGAGI.

The chain recombines TRBV7-9 with TRBJ1-1; unclear D gene. V was trimmed by 3 bases and J by 2 bases, leaving 13 bases between them. The length of the CDR3 is 15 residues. The germline V gene has CDR1 SEHNR and CDR2 FQNEAQ (reference sequence). CDR3 loop: CASSLLQNSNTEAFF. CDR3 DNA: TGTGCCAGCAGCTTGCTACAGAATAGCAACACTGAAGCTTTCTTT.

The chain employs TRBV15 and TRBJ1-5, with TRBD1 as a possible D gene (6 bases). The CDR3 runs 16 residues. Germline-derived CDR1 and CDR2 are LNHNV and YYDKDF (reference sequence). V dropped 1 base and J dropped 0 bases, with 10 bases sitting between them. The CDR3 protein is CATSRVTGNSNQPQHF. The CDR3 DNA reads as TGTGCCACCAGCAGAGTAACAGGGAATAGCAATCAGCCCCAGCATTTT.

This clonotype has ten or more counts. J is TRBJ2-2 and V is TRBV4-3; D may be TRBD2 (7 bases). The V and J ends lost 0 bases and 6 bases respectively, with 11 bases between them. CDR3 length: 15 residues. Germline CDR1 reads LGHNA; CDR2 reads YSLEER. The CDR3 DNA is TGCGCCAGCAGCCAAGAGCGGGGGCGCGCCGGGGAGCTGTTTTTT. Translated: CASSQERGRAGELFF.

The rearrangement joins TRBV29-1 to TRBJ2-3; the D is unclear. Trimming took off 1 base at V and 3 bases at J, with 11 bases between the two ends. CDR3 length: 14 residues. CDR1 SQVTM and CDR2 ANQGSEA come from the germline V gene. The CDR3 sequence is CSVEGFLGTDTQYF. CDR3 DNA sequence: TGCAGCGTTGAAGGATTCCTCGGAACAGATACGCAGTATTTT.

The chain employs TRBV18 and TRBJ2-5; D might be TRBD1 or TRBD2, each matching 5 bases. Per germline, CDR1 KGHSH and CDR2 LQKENI. V shed 2 bases and J shed 4 bases, with 11 bases lying between them. This CDR3 is built from 14 residues. In DNA, the CDR3 is TGTGCCAGCTCACCAGAGGGGTCACCAGAGACCCAGTACTTC. Protein product: CASSPEGSPETQYF.

The V call is TRBV13, the J call TRBJ1-6; 10 nucleotides line up with TRBD1. With V trimmed by 4 bases and J by 5 bases, 2 bases remained unmatched. This CDR3 comprises 15 residues. Germline loops: CDR1 PRHDT, CDR2 FYEKMQ (reference sequence). The CDR3 loop is CASSSDRGDNSPLHF. CDR3 nucleotide sequence: TGTGCCAGCAGCTCGGACAGGGGGGATAATTCACCCCTCCACTTT. Looking up the rest from reference TRBV13 and TRBJ1-6 gives the full variable domain: AAGVIQSPRHLIKEKRETATLKCYPIPRHDTVYWYQQGPGQDPQFLISFYEKMQSDKGSIPDRFSAQQFSDYHSELNMSSLELGDSALYFCASSSDRGDNSPLHFGNGTRLTVT.

At least ten counts were recorded for this clonotype. This chain uses TRBV11-2 with TRBJ1-1; 9 bases are a match to TRBD1. Trimming cost V 3 bases and J 2 bases; bases outside gene matches: 10. Germline values: CDR1 SGHAT, CDR2 FQNNGV. CDR3 length: 17 residues. CDR3: CASSFPRRGQGNTEAFF. Here the CDR3 DNA reads TGTGCCAGCAGCTTTCCTAGAAGGGGACAGGGAAACACTGAAGCTTTCTTT.

This sequence joins TRBV7-2 and TRBJ1-5; D possibly corresponds to TRBD1 (5 bases). With 5 bases removed from V and 0 bases from J, the gap between germline ends came to 20 bases. The CDR3 loop spans 18 amino acids. Germline V lookup: CDR1 SGHTA, CDR2 FQGNSA. In DNA, the CDR3 is TGTGCCAGCAGCCACCCGGGGCAGTCAGGATATAGCAATCAGCCCCAGCATTTT. It yields the protein CASSHPGQSGYSNQPQHF. Based on the CDR3 plus reference TRBV7-2 and TRBJ1-5, the full variable domain is GAGVSQSPSNKVTEKGKDVELRCDPISGHTALYWYRQSLGQGLEFLIYFQGNSAPDKSGLPSDRFSAERTGGSVSTLTIQRTQQEDSAVYLCASSHPGQSGYSNQPQHFGDGTRLSIL.

This clonotype has only a few counts. V gene TRBV14 combines with J gene TRBJ2-3; D tentatively fits TRBD1 or TRBD2 (5 bases each). The length of the CDR3 is 15 residues. The germline V and J ends were trimmed by 4 bases and 4 bases, with 15 bases remaining between them. CDR1 is SGHDN, CDR2 FVKESK, per germline. CDR3 loop: CASSPSGRVPDTQYF. For the CDR3, the DNA is TGTGCCAGCAGCCCCTCAGGGCGGGTCCCAGATACGCAGTATTTT.

This clonotype was counted a few times. The chain carries TRBV7-2 and TRBJ1-2; 11 nucleotides line up with TRBD1. The CDR3 length is 14 residues. V shed 5 bases, J shed 4 bases, and the junction held 3 bases outside the gene matches. From germline, CDR1 is SGHTA and CDR2 FQGNSA. Written as DNA, the CDR3 is TGTGCCAGCAGCGGGGGACAGGGGGTCTATGGCTACACCTTC. This codes for CASSGGQGVYGYTF.

The sample holds a few counts of this clonotype. V is TRBV20-1 and J is TRBJ2-4; the match to TRBD2 covers 9 bases. Germline V gives CDR1 DFQATT, CDR2 SNEGSKA (reference sequence). This CDR3 comprises 17 residues. The V gene end was trimmed by 0 bases and the J gene end by 4 bases; junction bases not matched to a gene: 10. The CDR3, as DNA: TGCAGTGCTAGAGAGGGGTTAGGCGGGGGGGCGAAAAACATTCAGTACTTC. It translates to CSAREGLGGGAKNIQYF.

The rearrangement uses TRBV5-1 and TRBJ2-6, with 7 bases fitting TRBD1. The J segment lost 1 base and the V segment lost 3 bases, leaving 10 bases of the junction unmatched. Germline values: CDR1 SGHRS, CDR2 YFSETQ. This CDR3 has 18 amino acids. The CDR3 loop reads CASSSGQGVRSGANVLTF. The CDR3 DNA reads TGCGCCAGCAGCTCTGGCCAGGGGGTTAGGTCTGGGGCCAACGTCCTGACTTTC.

This clonotype was detected only a few times. This chain uses TRBV20-1 with TRBJ2-5; tentative D call: TRBD1 (5 bases). The tail of the sequence fits TRBJ2-1 better, so the J call may be wrong. The CDR3 is made up of 13 amino acids. In germline, CDR1 is DFQATT, CDR2 SNEGSKA (reference sequence). The CDR3, as DNA: TGCAGTGCTAGAGTACAGGCATACAATGAGCAGTTCTTC. This gives the protein CSARVQAYNEQFF.